This entry concerns a single TCR beta chain. The antigen is undetermined. The sample originates from a study of CD8 T cells in Susac syndrome. Overall study findings and caveats: As acknowledged by the study, its TCR sequencing and HLA analysis included a relatively small number of individuals.

An amount of RNA that ranged from roughly 0.45 to 1 ug was reverse transcribed with random hexamers. From the immunoSEQ multiplex PCR reads, TCRdb called clonotypes with MiXCR, one entry per CDR3 protein. The data contain tens of thousands of distinct CDR3 sequences, over 95% of them seen just once; the ten biggest clones take up around 0.11%. The length of the CDR3 is 17 residues. Per germline, CDR1 LGHDT and CDR2 YNNKEL (reference sequence). Trimming cost V 7 bases and J 1 base, with 21 bases left between them. The sequence was collected from a human donor with multiple sclerosis. Sequencing was carried out using CD4+ T cells from PBMCs. The V call is TRBV3-1, the J call TRBJ2-3, with D maybe TRBD2 (7 bases). The CDR3 loop is CASTSRGESGGTDTQYF. In nucleotides, the CDR3 is TGTGCCAGCACCTCAAGGGGGGAGAGCGGGGGCACAGATACGCAGTATTTT.